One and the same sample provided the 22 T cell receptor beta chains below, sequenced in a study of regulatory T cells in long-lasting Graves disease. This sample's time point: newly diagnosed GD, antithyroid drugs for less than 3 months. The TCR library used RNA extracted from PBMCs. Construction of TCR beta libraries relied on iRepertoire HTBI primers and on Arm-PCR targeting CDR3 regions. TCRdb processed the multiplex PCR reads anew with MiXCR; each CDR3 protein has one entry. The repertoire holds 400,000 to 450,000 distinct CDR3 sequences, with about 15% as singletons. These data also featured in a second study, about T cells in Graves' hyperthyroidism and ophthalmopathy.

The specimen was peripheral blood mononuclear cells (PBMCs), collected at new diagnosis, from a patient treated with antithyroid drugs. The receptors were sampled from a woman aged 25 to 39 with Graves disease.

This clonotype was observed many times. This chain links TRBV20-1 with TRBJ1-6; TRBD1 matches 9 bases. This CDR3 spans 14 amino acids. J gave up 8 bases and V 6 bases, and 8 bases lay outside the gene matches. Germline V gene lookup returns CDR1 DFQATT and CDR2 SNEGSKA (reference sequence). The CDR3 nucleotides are TGCAGTGCCAGACCGGGACAGGGACATTCACCCCTCCACTTT. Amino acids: CSARPGQGHSPLHF.

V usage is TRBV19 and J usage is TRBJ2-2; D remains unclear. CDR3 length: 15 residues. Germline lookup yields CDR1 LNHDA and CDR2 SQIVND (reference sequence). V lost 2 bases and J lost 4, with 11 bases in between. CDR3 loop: CASSISGRSTGELFF. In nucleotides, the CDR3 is TGTGCCAGTAGTATATCAGGCAGGAGCACCGGGGAGCTGTTTTTT. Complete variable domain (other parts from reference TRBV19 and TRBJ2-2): DGGITQSPKYLFRKEGQNVTLSCEQNLNHDAMYWYRQDPGQGLRLIYYSQIVNDFQKGDIAEGYSVSREKKESFPLTVTSAQKNPTAFYLCASSISGRSTGELFFGEGSRLTVL.

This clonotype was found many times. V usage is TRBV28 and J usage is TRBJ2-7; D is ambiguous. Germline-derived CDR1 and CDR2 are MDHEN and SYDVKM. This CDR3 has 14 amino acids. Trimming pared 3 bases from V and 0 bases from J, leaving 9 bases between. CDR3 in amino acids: CASSLGSVSYEQYF. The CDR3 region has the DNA TGTGCCAGCAGTTTGGGCAGCGTCTCCTACGAGCAGTACTTC.

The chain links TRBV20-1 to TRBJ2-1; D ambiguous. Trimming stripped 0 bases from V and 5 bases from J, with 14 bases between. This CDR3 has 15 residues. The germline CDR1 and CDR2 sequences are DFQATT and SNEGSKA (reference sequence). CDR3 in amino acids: CSARDETRENNEQFF. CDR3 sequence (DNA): TGCAGTGCTAGAGATGAGACTCGCGAGAACAATGAGCAGTTCTTC.

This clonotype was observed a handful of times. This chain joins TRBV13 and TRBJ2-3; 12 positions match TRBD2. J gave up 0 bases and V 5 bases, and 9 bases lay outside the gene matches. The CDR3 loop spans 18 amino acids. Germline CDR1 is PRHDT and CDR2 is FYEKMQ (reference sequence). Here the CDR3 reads CASSHQTSGRSSTDTQYF. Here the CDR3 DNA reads TGTGCCAGCAGCCACCAGACTAGCGGGAGATCGAGCACAGATACGCAGTATTTT.

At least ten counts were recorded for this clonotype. In nucleotides, the CDR3 is TGTGCCAGCAGCGGGGGACTAGCGGGAGATACGCAGTATTTT. Translating it yields CASSGGLAGDTQYF. The gene calls are TRBV11-2 and TRBJ2-3, with TRBD2 matching over 12 bases. Germline V gene lookup returns CDR1 SGHAT and CDR2 FQNNGV. This CDR3 has 14 amino acids. Trimming removed 5 bases from V and 5 bases from J; junction bases left unmatched: 2. Drawing the rest from reference TRBV11-2 and TRBJ2-3, the complete variable domain is EAGVAQSPRYKIIEKRQSVAFWCNPISGHATLYWYQQILGQGPKLLIQFQNNGVVDDSQLPKDRFSAERLKGVDSTLKIQPAKLEDSAVYLCASSGGLAGDTQYFGPGTRLTVL.

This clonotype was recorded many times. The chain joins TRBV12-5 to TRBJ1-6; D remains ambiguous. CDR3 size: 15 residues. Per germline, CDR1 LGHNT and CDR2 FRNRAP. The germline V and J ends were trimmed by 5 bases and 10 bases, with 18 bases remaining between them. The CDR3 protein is CASGPSGRHGSPLHF. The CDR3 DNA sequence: TGTGCTAGTGGTCCATCGGGCCGGCACGGGTCACCCCTCCACTTT.

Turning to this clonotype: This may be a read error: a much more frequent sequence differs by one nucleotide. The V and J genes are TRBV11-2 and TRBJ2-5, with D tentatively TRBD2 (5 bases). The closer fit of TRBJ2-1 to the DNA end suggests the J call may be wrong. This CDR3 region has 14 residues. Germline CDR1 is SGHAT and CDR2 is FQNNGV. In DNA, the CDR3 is TGTGCCAGCACTAAACGAAGCCATGGGAGTGAGCAGTTCTTC. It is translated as CASTKRSHGSEQFF.

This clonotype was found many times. Here the CDR3 reads CASSESVMGAEAFF. CDR3 in DNA: TGCGCCAGCAGTGAGTCGGTGATGGGAGCTGAAGCTTTCTTT. This chain links TRBV10-1 with TRBJ1-1; D not certain. Trimming shortened V by 0 bases and J by 6 bases, and 11 bases separated the two germline ends. This CDR3 region has 14 residues. From germline, CDR1 is WNHNN and CDR2 SYGVQD (reference sequence).

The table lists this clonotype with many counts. Here the CDR3 reads CASSQGSRGRNTEAFF. CDR3 DNA: TGTGCCAGTAGTCAGGGGTCCCGAGGCCGGAACACTGAAGCTTTCTTT. The chain has TRBV19 and TRBJ1-1; weak D call: TRBD1 (6 bases). Germline CDR1 and CDR2: LNHDA and SQIVND (reference sequence). This CDR3 region has 16 residues. Trimming stripped 5 bases from V and 1 base from J, with 17 bases between. The whole variable domain, remainder taken from reference TRBV19 and TRBJ1-1, is DGGITQSPKYLFRKEGQNVTLSCEQNLNHDAMYWYRQDPGQGLRLIYYSQIVNDFQKGDIAEGYSVSREKKESFPLTVTSAQKNPTAFYLCASSQGSRGRNTEAFFGQGTRLTVV.

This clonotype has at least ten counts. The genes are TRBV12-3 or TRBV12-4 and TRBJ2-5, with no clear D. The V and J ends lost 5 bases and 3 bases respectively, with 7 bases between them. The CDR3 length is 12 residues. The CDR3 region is CASSPSKETQYF. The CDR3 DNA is TGTGCCAGCAGTCCCTCGAAAGAGACCCAGTACTTC.

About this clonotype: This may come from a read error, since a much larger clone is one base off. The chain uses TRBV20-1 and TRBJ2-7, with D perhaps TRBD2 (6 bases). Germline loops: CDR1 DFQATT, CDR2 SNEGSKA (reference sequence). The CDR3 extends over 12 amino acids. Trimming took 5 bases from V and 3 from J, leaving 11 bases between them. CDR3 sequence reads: CSAGGTLYEQYF. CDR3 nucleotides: TGCAGTGCTGGCGGGACGCTCTACGAGCAGTACTTC.

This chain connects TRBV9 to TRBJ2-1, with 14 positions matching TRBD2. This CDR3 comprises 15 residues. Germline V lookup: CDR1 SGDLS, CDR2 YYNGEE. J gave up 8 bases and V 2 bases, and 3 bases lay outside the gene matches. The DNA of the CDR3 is TGTGCCAGCAGCGTGGGGACTAGCGGGAGTGATGAGCAGTTCTTC. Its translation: CASSVGTSGSDEQFF.

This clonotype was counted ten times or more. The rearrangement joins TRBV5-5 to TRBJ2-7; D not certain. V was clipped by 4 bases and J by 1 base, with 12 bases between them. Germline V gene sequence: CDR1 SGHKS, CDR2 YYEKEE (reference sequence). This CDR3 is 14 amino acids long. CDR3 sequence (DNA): TGTGCCAGCAGCCCCCAAGGTGTATCCTACGAGCAGTACTTC. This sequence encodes CASSPQGVSYEQYF. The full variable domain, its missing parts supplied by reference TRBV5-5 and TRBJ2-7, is DAGVTQSPTHLIKTRGQQVTLRCSPISGHKSVSWYQQVLGQGPQFIFQYYEKEERGRGNFPDRFSARQFPNYSSELNVNALLLGDSALYLCASSPQGVSYEQYFGPGTRLTVT.

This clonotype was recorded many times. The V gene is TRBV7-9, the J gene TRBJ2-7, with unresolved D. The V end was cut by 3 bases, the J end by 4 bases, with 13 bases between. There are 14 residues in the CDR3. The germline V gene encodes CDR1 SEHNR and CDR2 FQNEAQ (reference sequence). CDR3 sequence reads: CASSFAQTKYEQYF. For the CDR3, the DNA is TGTGCCAGCAGCTTTGCACAAACCAAGTACGAGCAGTACTTC.

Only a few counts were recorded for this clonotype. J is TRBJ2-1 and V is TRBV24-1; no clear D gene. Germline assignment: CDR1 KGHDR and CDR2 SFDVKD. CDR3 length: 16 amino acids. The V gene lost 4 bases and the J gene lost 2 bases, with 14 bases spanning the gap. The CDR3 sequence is CATSDPAETPYNEQFF. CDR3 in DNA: TGTGCCACCAGTGACCCTGCGGAGACCCCCTACAATGAGCAGTTCTTC.

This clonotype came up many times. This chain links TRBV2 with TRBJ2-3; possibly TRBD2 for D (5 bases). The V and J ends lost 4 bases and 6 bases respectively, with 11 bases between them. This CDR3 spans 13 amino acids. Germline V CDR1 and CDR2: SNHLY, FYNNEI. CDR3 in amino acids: CASSASRGDTQYF. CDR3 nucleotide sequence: TGTGCCAGCAGTGCCTCCCGCGGGGATACGCAGTATTTT.

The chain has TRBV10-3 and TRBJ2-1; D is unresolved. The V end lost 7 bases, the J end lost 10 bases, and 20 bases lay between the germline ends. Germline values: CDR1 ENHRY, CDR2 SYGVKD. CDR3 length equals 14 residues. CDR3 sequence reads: CAITPERGVSEQFF. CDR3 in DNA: TGTGCCATCACCCCTGAGCGTGGGGTTTCCGAGCAGTTCTTC.

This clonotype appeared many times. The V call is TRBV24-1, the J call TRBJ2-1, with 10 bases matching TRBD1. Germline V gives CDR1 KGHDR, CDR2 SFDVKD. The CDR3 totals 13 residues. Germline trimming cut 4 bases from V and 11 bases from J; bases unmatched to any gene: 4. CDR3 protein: CATSDSGQGKQFF. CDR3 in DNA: TGTGCCACCAGTGACTCGGGACAGGGGAAGCAGTTCTTC.

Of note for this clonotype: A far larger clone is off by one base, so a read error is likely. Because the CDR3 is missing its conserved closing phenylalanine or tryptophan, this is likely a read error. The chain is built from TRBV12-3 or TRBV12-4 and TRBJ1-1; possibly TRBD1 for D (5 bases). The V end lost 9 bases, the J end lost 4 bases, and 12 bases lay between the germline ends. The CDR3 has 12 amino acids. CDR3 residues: CASTLGGTEAFL. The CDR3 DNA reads TGTGCCAGTACGTTGGGGGGCACTGAAGCTTTCCTT.

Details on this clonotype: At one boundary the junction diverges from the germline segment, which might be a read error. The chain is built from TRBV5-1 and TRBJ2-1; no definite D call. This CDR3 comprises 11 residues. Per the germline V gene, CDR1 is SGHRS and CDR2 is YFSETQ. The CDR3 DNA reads TGCGCCAGCAGCTTTGGCGGAGAGCAGTCCTTC. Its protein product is CASSFGGEQSF.

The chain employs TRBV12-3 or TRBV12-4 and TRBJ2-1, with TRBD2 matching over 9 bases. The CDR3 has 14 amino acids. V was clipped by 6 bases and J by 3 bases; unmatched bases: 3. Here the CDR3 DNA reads TGTGCCAGCAGGGCTAGCGGGATCTACAATGAGCAGTTCTTC. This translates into CASRASGIYNEQFF.